One T cell receptor beta chain is described in this entry. As yet, its antigen is unknown. Sequencing used immunoSEQ multiplex PCR; TCRdb keeps in-frame clones, though not all of them. Of approximately 130,000 clones in the sample, around nine tenths were seen once. This CDR3 spans 15 amino acids. The V gene's germline CDR1 is SNHLY and CDR2 FYNNEI. V lost 5 bases and J lost 6; bases outside the gene matches: 10. These data are taken from a study of graft-versus-host responses after intestinal transplantation. Study details: Recipients across the board were started on anti-thymocyte globulin induction, then kept on tacrolimus and steroids for two to three years.

The chain employs TRBV2 and TRBJ1-5; 7 bases fit TRBD1. The sequence was obtained from a human donor who received an intestinal transplant. Sequences were derived from unstimulated CD4+ T cells sorted from spleen or lymph node cells, sampled before intestinal transplant. The CDR3 bases are TGTGCCAGCAGTAAGACGGGACAGTCAAGTCAGCCCCAGCATTTT. Translation gives CASSKTGQSSQPQHF.